This TCR beta chain is from a study of CDR3 diversity in severe acne. One entry per CDR3 protein results from TCRdb running MiXCR on the PCR reads. The sample carries 79,000 or so distinct CDR3 sequences, about half recorded once. Material: blood. This TCR was sampled from a male donor with severe acne vulgaris.

The DNA of the CDR3 is TGTGCCAGCAGTTCGGGACAGGAACACTATGGCTACACCTTC. Protein: CASSSGQEHYGYTF. The rearrangement joins TRBV12-3 or TRBV12-4 to TRBJ1-2; TRBD1 matches 8 bases. With 4 bases clipped from V and 3 bases from J, the junction kept 4 bases outside the gene matches. This CDR3 comprises 14 residues.